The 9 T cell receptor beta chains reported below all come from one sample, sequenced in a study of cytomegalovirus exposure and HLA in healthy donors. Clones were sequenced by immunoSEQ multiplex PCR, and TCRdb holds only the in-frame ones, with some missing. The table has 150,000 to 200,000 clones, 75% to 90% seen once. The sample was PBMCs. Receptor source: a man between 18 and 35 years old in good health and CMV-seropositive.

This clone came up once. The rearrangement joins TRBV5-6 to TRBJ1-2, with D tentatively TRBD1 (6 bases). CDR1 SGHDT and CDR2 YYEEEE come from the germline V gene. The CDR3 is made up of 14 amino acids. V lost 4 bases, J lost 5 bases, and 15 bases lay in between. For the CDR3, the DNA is TGTGCCAGCAGCCCTAAGGACAGAAATTATGGCTACACCTTC. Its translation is CASSPKDRNYGYTF.

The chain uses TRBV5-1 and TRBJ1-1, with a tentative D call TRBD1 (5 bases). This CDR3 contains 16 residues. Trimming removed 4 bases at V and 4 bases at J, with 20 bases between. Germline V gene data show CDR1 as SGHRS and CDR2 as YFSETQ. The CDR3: CASSVGTLQVLTEAFF. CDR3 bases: TGCGCCAGCAGCGTGGGTACCCTACAGGTTCTCACTGAAGCTTTCTTT.

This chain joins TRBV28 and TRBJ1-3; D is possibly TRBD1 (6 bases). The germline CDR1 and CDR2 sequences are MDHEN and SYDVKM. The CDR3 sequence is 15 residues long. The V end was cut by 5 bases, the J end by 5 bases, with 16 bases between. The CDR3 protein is CASSRSGQTRNTIYF. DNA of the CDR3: TGTGCCAGCAGTCGATCCGGACAGACTAGAAACACCATATATTTT.

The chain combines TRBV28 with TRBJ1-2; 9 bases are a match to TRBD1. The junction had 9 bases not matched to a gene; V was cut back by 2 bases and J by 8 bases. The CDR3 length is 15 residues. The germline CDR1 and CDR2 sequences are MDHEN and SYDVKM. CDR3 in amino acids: CASSLTLGQGWGYTF. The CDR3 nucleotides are TGTGCCAGCAGTTTAACCCTCGGACAGGGGTGGGGCTACACCTTC.

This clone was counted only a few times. The CDR3 DNA reads TGCAGCGTTGCCCCGGCGGGGAGCGCCCTTTACGAGCAGTACTTC. It translates to CSVAPAGSALYEQYF. The gene calls are TRBV29-1 and TRBJ2-7, with D possibly matching TRBD2 (6 bases). V lost 4 bases and J lost 4, with 20 bases in between. This CDR3 is built from 15 residues. Germline CDR1 SQVTM, CDR2 ANQGSEA.

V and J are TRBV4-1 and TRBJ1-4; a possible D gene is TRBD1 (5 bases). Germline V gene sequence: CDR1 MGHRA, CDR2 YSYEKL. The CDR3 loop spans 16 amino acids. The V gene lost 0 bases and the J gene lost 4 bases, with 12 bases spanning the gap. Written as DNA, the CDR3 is TGCGCCAGCAGCCAAGATCCAGACAGTCGTAATGAAAAACTGTTTTTT. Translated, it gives CASSQDPDSRNEKLFF.

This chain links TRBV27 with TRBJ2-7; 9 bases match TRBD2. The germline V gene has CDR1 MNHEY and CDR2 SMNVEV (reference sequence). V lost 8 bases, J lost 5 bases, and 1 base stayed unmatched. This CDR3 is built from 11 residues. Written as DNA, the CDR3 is TGTGCCAGCCTAGCGGGGAACGAGCAGTACTTC. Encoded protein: CASLAGNEQYF.

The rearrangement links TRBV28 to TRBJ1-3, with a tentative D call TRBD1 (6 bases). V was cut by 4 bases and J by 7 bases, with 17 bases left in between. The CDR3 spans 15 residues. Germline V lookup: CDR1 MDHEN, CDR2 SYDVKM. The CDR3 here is CASSSTGISKNTIYF. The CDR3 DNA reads TGTGCCAGCAGTTCCACAGGGATTTCCAAGAACACCATATATTTT.

CDR3 in amino acids: CASSPGTGGEAFF. The CDR3 DNA reads as TGTGCCAGCAGCCCGGGGACAGGGGGCGAAGCTTTCTTT. This chain joins TRBV5-4 and TRBJ1-1; 12 bases agree with TRBD1. Germline V gene lookup returns CDR1 SGHNT and CDR2 YYREEE (reference sequence). V lost 4 bases, J lost 8 bases, and 3 bases stayed unmatched. The CDR3 extends over 13 amino acids.